This T cell receptor beta chain was documented in a study of cytomegalovirus exposure and HLA in healthy donors. This clone has just one count. What it binds is not known. The table came from immunoSEQ multiplex PCR; TCRdb's copy has only in-frame clones and leaves some out. The table has some 150,000 clones, 85% to 90% seen once. General study results and limits: The tendency of first-cohort TCR clusters to co-occur in the 90 to 150 validation repertoires emerged from a later analysis. The dataset shows that most TCR sequences were rare, while some public TCRs occurred in many donors. Researchers counted over 150 TCR beta chains as cytomegalovirus-associated.

CDR3 length: 16 residues. Trimming cost V 4 bases and J 9 bases; bases outside gene matches: 14. Germline lookup yields CDR1 MGHRA and CDR2 YSYEKL. The genes are TRBV4-1 and TRBJ2-1, with 8 nucleotides matching TRBD1. Sequencing used PBMCs. The receptor was isolated from a woman in her 30s in good health and CMV-seropositive. Written as DNA, the CDR3 is TGCGCCAGCAGCCGAAACGGACAGGGTATTATCGGTGAGCAGTTCTTC. Translating it yields CASSRNGQGIIGEQFF.